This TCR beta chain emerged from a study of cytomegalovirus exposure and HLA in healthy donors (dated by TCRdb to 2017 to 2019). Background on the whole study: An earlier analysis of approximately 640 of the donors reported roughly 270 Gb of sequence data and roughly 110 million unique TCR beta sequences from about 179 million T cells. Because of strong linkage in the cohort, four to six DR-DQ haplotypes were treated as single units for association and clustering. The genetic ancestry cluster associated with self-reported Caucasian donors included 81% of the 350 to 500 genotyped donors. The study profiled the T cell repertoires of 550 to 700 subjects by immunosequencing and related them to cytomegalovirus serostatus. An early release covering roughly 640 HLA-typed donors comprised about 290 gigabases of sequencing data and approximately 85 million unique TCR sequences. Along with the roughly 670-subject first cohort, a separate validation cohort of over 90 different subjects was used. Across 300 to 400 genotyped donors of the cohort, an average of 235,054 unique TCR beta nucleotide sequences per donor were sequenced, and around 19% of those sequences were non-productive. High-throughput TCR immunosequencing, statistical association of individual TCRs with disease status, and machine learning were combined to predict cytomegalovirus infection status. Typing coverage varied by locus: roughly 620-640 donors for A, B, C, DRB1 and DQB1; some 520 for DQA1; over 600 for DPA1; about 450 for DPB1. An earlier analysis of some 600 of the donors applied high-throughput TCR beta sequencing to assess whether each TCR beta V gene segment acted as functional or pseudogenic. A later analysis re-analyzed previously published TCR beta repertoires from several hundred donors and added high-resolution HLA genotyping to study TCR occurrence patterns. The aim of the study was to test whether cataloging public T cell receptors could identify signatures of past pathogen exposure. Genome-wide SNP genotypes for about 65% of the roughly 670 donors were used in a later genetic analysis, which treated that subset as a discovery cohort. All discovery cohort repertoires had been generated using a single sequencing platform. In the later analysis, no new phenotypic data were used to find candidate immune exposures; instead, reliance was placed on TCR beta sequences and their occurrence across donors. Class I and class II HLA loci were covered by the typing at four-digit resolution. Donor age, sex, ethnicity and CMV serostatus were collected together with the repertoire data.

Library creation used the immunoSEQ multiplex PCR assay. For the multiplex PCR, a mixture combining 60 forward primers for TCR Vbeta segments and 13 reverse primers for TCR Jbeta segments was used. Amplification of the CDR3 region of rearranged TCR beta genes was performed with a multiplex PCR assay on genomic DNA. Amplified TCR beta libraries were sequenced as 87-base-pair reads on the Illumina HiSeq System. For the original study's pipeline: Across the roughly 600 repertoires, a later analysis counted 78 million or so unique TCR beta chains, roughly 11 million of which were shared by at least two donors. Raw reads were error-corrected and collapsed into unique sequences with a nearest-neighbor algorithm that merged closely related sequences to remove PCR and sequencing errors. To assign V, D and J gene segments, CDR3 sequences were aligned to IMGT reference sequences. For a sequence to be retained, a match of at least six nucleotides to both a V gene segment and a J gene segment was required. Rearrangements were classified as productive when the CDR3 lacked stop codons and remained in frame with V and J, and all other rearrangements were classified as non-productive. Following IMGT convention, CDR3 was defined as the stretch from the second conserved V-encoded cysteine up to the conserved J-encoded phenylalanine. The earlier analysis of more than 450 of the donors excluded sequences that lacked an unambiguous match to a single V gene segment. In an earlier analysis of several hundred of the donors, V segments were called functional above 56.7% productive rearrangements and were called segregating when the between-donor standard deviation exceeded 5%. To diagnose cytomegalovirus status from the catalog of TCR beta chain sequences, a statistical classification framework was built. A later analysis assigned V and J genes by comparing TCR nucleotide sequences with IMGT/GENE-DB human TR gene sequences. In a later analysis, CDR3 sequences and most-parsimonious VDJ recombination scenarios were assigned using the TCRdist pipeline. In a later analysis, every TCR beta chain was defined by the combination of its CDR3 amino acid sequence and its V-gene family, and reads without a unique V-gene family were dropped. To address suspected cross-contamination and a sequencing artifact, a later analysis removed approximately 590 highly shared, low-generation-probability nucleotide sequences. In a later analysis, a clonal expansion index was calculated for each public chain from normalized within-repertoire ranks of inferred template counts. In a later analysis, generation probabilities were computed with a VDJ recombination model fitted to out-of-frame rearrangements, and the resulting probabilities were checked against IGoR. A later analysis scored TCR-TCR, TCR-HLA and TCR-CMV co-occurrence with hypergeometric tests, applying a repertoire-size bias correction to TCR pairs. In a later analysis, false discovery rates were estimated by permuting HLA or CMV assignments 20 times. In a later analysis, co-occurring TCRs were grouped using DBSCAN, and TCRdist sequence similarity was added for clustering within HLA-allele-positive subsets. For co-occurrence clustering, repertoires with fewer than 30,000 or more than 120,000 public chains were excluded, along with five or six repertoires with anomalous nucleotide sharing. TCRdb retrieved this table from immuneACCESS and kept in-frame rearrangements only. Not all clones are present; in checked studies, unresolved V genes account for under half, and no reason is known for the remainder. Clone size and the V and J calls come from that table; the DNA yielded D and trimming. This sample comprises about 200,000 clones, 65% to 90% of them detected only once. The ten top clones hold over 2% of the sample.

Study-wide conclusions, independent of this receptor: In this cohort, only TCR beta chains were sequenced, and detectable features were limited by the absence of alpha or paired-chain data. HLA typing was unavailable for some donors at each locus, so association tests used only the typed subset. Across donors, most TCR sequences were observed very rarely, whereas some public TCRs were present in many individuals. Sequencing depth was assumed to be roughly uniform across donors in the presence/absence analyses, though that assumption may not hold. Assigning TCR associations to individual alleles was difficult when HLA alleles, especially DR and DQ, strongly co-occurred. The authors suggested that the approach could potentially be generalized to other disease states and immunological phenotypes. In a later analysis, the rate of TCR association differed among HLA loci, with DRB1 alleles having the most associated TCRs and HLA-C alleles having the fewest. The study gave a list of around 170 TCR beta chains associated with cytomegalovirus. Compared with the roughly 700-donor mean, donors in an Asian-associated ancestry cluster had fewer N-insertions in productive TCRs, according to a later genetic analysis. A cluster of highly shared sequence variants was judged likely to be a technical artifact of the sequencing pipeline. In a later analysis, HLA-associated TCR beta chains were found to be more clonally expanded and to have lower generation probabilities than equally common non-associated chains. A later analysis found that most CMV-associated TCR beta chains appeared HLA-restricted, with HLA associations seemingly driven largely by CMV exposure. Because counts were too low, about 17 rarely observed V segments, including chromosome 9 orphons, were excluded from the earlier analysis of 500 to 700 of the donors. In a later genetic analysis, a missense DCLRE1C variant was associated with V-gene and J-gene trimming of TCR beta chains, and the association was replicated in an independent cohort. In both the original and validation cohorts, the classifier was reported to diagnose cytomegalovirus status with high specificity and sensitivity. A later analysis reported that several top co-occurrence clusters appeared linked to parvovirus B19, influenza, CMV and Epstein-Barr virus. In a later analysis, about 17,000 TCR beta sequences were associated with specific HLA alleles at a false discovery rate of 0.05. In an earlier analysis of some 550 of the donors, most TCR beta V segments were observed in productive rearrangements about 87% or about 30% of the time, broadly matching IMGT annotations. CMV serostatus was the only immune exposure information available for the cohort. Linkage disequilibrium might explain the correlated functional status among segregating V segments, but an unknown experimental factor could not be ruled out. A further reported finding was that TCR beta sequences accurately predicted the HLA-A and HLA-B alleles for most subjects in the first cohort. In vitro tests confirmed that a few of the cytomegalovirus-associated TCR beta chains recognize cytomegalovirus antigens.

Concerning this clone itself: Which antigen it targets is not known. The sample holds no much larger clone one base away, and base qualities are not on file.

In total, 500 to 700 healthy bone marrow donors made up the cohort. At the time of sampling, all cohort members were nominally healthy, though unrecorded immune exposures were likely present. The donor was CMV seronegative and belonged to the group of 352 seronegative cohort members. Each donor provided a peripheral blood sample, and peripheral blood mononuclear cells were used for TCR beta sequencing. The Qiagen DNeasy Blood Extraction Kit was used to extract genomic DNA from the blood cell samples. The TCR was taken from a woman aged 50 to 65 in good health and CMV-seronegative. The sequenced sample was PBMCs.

This receptor carries the CDR3 CASSLGQGVNQPQHF. The DNA is as follows: TGTGCCAGCAGTTTGGGGCAGGGGGTTAATCAGCCCCAGCATTTT. Recombination connected TRBV28 to TRBJ1-5; the central 7 bases match TRBD1. The CDR3 goes from the cysteine to the phenylalanine over 15 residues. Left in the record is the CDR3 DNA by itself, 45 bases read in frame from the first base. V trim: 3 bases; J trim: 4 bases; unmatched bases: 6. CDR1 MDHEN and CDR2 SYDVKM were looked up in the germline V gene.